These 18 T cell receptor beta chains share one sample of origin, sequenced in a study of pediatric ulcerative colitis. Sequencing used immunoSEQ multiplex PCR; TCRdb keeps in-frame clones, though not all of them. This sample yields a few thousand clones, of which just over 90% are seen a single time; 1.1% belongs to the top ten. The material sequenced was blood. The receptors here all came from a boy aged 5-17 years who was a control in a study of pediatric ulcerative colitis.

This clone was observed a few times. The genes are TRBV7-9 and TRBJ1-5; no clear D. V was shortened by 8 bases and J by 7 bases, with 0 bases between the two germline ends. The CDR3 is made up of 8 amino acids. The germline CDR1 and CDR2 sequences are SEHNR and FQNEAQ (reference sequence). The CDR3 region is CASQPQHF. DNA of the CDR3: TGTGCCAGCCAGCCCCAGCATTTT.

The chain links TRBV5-1 to TRBJ1-1; TRBD1 matches at 8 bases. V was clipped by 4 bases and J by 6 bases; unmatched bases: 8. Germline lookup yields CDR1 SGHRS and CDR2 YFSETQ. The CDR3 runs to 14 residues. CDR3: CASSPDRANAEAFF. The CDR3 DNA reads TGCGCCAGCAGCCCGGACAGGGCCAACGCTGAAGCTTTCTTT.

This chain joins TRBV4-2 and TRBJ1-5, with D unresolved. Germline CDR1 LGHNA, CDR2 YNFKEQ. Trimming stripped 2 bases from V and 0 bases from J, with 8 bases between. This CDR3 is built from 15 residues. The CDR3 coding sequence is TGTGCCAGCAGCCAACGGGGAAATAGCAATCAGCCCCAGCATTTT. Protein product: CASSQRGNSNQPQHF.

This chain uses TRBV5-8 with TRBJ2-6; D not resolved. This CDR3 contains 16 residues. Trimming pared 0 bases from V and 0 bases from J, leaving 7 bases between. Germline CDR1 SGHTS, CDR2 YDEGEE. Here the CDR3 reads CASSLGTLSGANVLTF. Here the CDR3 DNA reads TGTGCCAGCAGCTTGGGTACCCTCTCTGGGGCCAACGTCCTGACTTTC. Based on the CDR3 plus reference TRBV5-8 and TRBJ2-6, the full variable domain is EAGVTQSPTHLIKTRGQQATLRCSPISGHTSVYWYQQALGLGLQFLLWYDEGEERNRGNFPPRFSGRQFPNYSSELNVNALELEDSALYLCASSLGTLSGANVLTFGAGSRLTVL.

The chain joins TRBV30 to TRBJ2-5, with D perhaps matching TRBD2 (5 bases). Trimming took 3 bases from V and 2 from J, leaving 13 bases between them. Germline-derived CDR1 and CDR2 are GTSNPN and SVGIG (reference sequence). The length of the CDR3 is 14 residues. The CDR3 loop reads CAWSAPGIQETQYF. In DNA, the CDR3 is TGTGCCTGGAGCGCACCCGGGATACAAGAGACCCAGTACTTC.

J is TRBJ2-7 and V is TRBV29-1, with D perhaps TRBD1 or TRBD2 (5 bases each). The germline V gene encodes CDR1 SQVTM and CDR2 ANQGSEA. The CDR3 spans 15 residues. V gave up 2 bases and J gave up 3 bases, with 17 bases separating them. Written as DNA, the CDR3 is TGCAGCGTTGAAAGGGACGGCAAAGGGAACTACGAGCAGTACTTC. Amino acids: CSVERDGKGNYEQYF.

About this clone: One junction end does not reproduce the germline sequence, and a read error may be involved. This chain links TRBV9 with TRBJ1-2; no clear D gene. CDR3 size: 13 residues. CDR1 is SGDLS and CDR2 is YYNGEE in the germline V gene. CDR3 residues: CASSVEPNHGYTF. CDR3 nucleotides: TGTGCCAGCAGCGTAGAACCTAACCATGGCTACACCTTC. The variable domain in full, with the rest retrieved from reference TRBV9 and TRBJ1-2, is DSGVTQTPKHLITATGQRVTLRCSPRSGDLSVYWYQQSLDQGLQFLIQYYNGEERAKGNILERFSAQQFPDLHSELNLSSLELGDSALYFCASSVEPNHGYTFGSGTRLTVV.

In this sample, this clone turned up once. The chain is built from TRBV4-1 and TRBJ1-4; TRBD1 aligns across 7 bases. The CDR3 has 16 residues. With V trimmed by 0 bases and J by 6 bases, 7 bases remained unmatched. CDR1 MGHRA and CDR2 YSYEKL come from the germline V gene. The CDR3 region is CASSQDQTGWDEKLFF. In nucleotides, the CDR3 is TGCGCCAGCAGCCAAGATCAGACAGGGTGGGATGAAAAACTGTTTTTT.

The chain uses TRBV19 and TRBJ2-1; 14 bases match TRBD2. The CDR3 length is 14 residues. Trimming cost V 6 bases and J 9 bases; bases outside gene matches: 4. Per the germline V gene, CDR1 is LNHDA and CDR2 is SQIVND (reference sequence). The CDR3 here is CASSTGLAGVEQFF. For the CDR3, the DNA is TGTGCCAGTAGCACGGGACTAGCGGGAGTTGAGCAGTTCTTC.

J is TRBJ2-3 and V is TRBV29-1, with D unclear. Trimming stripped 1 base from V and 4 bases from J, with 9 bases between. The CDR3 is made up of 13 amino acids. Germline loops: CDR1 SQVTM, CDR2 ANQGSEA. As DNA, the CDR3 is TGCAGCGTTGAAGGGCTAGAAGCAGATACGCAGTATTTT. This codes for CSVEGLEADTQYF.

There are a few counts of this clone. V gene TRBV6-5 combines with J gene TRBJ2-7; perhaps TRBD2 as D (6 bases). CDR1 is MNHEY and CDR2 is SVGAGI in the germline V gene. This CDR3 spans 15 amino acids. With 6 bases removed from V and 4 bases from J, the gap between germline ends came to 19 bases. CDR3 nucleotide sequence: TGTGCCAGCAGCCCCCTAGCGAACCCACGATACGAGCAGTACTTC. Encoded protein: CASSPLANPRYEQYF.

The chain uses TRBV10-3 and TRBJ1-6; TRBD1 might be the D (5 bases). The CDR3 consists of 15 residues. Trimming pared 0 bases from V and 5 bases from J, leaving 8 bases between. Germline V gene sequence: CDR1 ENHRY, CDR2 SYGVKD. As DNA, the CDR3 is TGTGCCATCAGTGAGTCATCACAGGATAATTCACCCCTCCACTTT. This sequence encodes CAISESSQDNSPLHF.

The chain joins TRBV7-9 to TRBJ2-6; 14 nucleotides match TRBD2. Germline V CDR1 and CDR2: SEHNR, FQNEAQ (reference sequence). Germline trimming cut 5 bases from V and 1 base from J; bases unmatched to any gene: 7. CDR3 length: 19 residues. The CDR3 protein is CASSRGLAGEGSGANVLTF. The CDR3, as DNA: TGTGCCAGCAGCCGGGGACTAGCGGGAGAAGGGTCTGGGGCCAACGTCCTGACTTTC.

The sample holds one count of this clone. The rearrangement links TRBV6-5 to TRBJ2-7; 7 nucleotides line up with TRBD1. There are 11 residues in the CDR3. V was clipped by 5 bases and J by 5 bases; unmatched bases: 0. The germline CDR1 and CDR2 sequences are MNHEY and SVGAGI. The CDR3 DNA reads TGTGCCAGCAGTCAGGGGGACGAGCAGTACGTC. Amino acids: CASSQGDEQYV.

V gene TRBV14 combines with J gene TRBJ2-2, with 9 bases lining up with TRBD2. V shed 6 bases, J shed 5 bases, and the junction held 7 bases outside the gene matches. CDR1 SGHDN and CDR2 FVKESK come from the germline V gene. The CDR3 length is 15 residues. CDR3 in amino acids: CASSWASGNTGELFF. The DNA for the CDR3 is TGTGCCAGCAGTTGGGCTAGCGGGAATACCGGGGAGCTGTTTTTT.

The chain joins TRBV27 to TRBJ2-7, with 10 bases aligning to TRBD1. J lost 0 bases, V lost 10 bases, and 9 bases had no gene match. The CDR3 has 15 amino acids. Germline V gene sequence: CDR1 MNHEY, CDR2 SMNVEV (reference sequence). The CDR3 region has the DNA TGTGCCACACGTAAGACAGGGGGCGGCTCCTACGAGCAGTACTTC. Its translation is CATRKTGGGSYEQYF.

The count of this clone is one. This chain links TRBV6-6 with TRBJ1-3; D might be TRBD1 (5 bases). The CDR3 length is 16 residues. Deletions cut 0 bases from V and 8 bases from J, with 17 bases between. Germline CDR1 MNHNY, CDR2 SVGAGI (reference sequence). CDR3 sequence (DNA): TGTGCCAGCAGTTACTCAAGAGATCGGCGGGGGGACACCATATATTTT. It specifies CASSYSRDRRGDTIYF.

The chain is built from TRBV2 and TRBJ2-7, with 9 bases that match TRBD1. CDR3 length: 15 amino acids. Germline V lookup: CDR1 SNHLY, CDR2 FYNNEI. V was pared by 6 bases and J by 10 bases, with 16 bases of the junction left unmatched. CDR3 protein: CASSLKQGALFEQYF. CDR3 nucleotide sequence: TGTGCCAGCAGCCTAAAACAGGGGGCTCTCTTCGAACAGTACTTC.